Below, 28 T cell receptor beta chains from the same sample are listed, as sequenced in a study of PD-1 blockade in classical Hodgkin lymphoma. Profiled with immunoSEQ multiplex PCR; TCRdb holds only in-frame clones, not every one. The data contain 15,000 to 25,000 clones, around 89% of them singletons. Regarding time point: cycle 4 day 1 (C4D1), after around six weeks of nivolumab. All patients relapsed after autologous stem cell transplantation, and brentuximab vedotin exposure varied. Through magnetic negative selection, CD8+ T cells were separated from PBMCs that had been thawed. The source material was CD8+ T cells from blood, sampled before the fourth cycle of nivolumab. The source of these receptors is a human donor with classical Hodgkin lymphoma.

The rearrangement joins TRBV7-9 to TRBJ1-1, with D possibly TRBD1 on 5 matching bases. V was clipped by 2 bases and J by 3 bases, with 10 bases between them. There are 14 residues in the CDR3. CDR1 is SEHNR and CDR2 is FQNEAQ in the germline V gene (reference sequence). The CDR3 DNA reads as TGTGCCAGCAGCTTAACAGGTGATGACACTGAAGCTTTCTTT. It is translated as CASSLTGDDTEAFF.

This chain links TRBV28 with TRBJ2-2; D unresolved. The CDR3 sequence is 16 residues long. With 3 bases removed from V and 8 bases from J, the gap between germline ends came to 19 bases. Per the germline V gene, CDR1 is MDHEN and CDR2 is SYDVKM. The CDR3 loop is CASSLVGGTNGGELFF. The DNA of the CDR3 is TGTGCCAGCAGTTTGGTGGGCGGAACCAACGGTGGGGAGCTGTTTTTT.

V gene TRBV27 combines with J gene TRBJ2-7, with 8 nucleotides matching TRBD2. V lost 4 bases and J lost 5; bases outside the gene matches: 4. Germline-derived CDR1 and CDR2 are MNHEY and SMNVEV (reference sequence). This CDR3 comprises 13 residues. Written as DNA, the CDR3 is TGTGCCAGCAGTTCCAGCGGGAGTGACGAGCAGTACTTC. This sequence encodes CASSSSGSDEQYF.

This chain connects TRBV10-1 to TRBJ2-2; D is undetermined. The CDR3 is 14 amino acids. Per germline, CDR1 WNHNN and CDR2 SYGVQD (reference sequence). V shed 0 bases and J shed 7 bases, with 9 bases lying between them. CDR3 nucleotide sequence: TGCGCCAGCAGTGAGTCTATCGGAGTCGGGGAGCTGTTTTTT. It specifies CASSESIGVGELFF.

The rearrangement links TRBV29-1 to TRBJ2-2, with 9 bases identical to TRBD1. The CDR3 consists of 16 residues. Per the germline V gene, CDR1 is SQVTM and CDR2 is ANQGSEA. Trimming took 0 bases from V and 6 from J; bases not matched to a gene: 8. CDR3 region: CSVEEGTGRRAGELFF. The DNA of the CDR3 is TGCAGCGTTGAAGAAGGGACAGGGCGTAGAGCCGGGGAGCTGTTTTTT.

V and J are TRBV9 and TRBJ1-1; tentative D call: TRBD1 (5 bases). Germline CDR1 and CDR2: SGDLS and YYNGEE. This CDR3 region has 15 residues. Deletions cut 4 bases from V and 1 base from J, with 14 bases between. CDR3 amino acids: CASSPLAGTNTEAFF. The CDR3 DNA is TGTGCCAGCAGCCCCCTGGCGGGGACGAACACTGAAGCTTTCTTT.

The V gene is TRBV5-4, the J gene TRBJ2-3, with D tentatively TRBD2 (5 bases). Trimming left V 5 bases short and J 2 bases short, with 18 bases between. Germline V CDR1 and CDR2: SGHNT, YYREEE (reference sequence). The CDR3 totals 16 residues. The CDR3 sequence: CASRATRSPDTDTQYF. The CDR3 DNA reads TGTGCCAGCAGGGCAACTAGATCTCCCGACACAGATACGCAGTATTTT. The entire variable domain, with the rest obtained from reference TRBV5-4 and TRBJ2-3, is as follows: ETGVTQSPTHLIKTRGQQVTLRCSSQSGHNTVSWYQQALGQGPQFIFQYYREEENGRGNFPPRFSGLQFPNYSSELNVNALELDDSALYLCASRATRSPDTDTQYFGPGTRLTVL.

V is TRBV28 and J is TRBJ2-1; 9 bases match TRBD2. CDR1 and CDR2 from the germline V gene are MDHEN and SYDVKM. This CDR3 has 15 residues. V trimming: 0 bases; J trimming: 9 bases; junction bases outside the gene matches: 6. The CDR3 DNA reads TGTGCCAGCAGTTTATGGGGTAGCGGGAGTGTTGAGCAGTTCTTC. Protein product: CASSLWGSGSVEQFF.

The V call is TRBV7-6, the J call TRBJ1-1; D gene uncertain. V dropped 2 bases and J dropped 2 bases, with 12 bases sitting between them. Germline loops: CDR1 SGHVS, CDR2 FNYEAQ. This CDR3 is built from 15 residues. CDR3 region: CASSLKGQVNTEAFF. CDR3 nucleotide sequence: TGTGCCAGCAGCTTAAAGGGTCAGGTTAACACTGAAGCTTTCTTT.

The CDR3 bases are TGTGCCAGCAGTTTCACTAGCGGGCGAAGGAGGGAGCAGTTCTTC. Protein: CASSFTSGRRREQFF. This sequence joins TRBV28 and TRBJ2-1; TRBD2 matches at 9 bases. This CDR3 comprises 15 residues. The V segment lost 3 bases and the J segment 10 bases; nucleotides outside the gene matches: 10. CDR1 is MDHEN, CDR2 SYDVKM, per germline.

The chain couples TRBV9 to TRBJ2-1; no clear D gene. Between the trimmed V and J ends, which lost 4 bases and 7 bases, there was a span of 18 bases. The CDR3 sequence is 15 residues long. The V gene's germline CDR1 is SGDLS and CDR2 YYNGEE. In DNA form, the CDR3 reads TGTGCCAGCAGCAAATCCCTCAATACCGCAAATGAGCAGTTCTTC. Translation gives CASSKSLNTANEQFF. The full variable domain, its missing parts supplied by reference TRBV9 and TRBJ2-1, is DSGVTQTPKHLITATGQRVTLRCSPRSGDLSVYWYQQSLDQGLQFLIQYYNGEERAKGNILERFSAQQFPDLHSELNLSSLELGDSALYFCASSKSLNTANEQFFGPGTRLTVL.

The CDR3 DNA is TGTGCCACCACCCCCTGGAAGCCCTACAATGAGCAGTTCTTC. It is translated as CATTPWKPYNEQFF. This chain connects TRBV15 to TRBJ2-1; no firm D call. The germline gives CDR1 LNHNV, CDR2 YYDKDF (reference sequence). Trimming stripped 7 bases from V and 2 bases from J, with 12 bases between. CDR3 length equals 14 residues.

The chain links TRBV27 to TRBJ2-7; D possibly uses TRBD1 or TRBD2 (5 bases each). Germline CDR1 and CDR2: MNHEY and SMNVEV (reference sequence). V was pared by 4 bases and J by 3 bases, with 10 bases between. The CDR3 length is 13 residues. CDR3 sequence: CASSWGPFYEQYF. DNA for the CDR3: TGTGCCAGCAGTTGGGGACCCTTCTACGAGCAGTACTTC.

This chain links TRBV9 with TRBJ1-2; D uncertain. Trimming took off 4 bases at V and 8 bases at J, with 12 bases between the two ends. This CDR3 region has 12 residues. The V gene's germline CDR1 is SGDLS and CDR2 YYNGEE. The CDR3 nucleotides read TGTGCCAGCAGCCTCACACCCGACGGCTACACCTTC. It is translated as CASSLTPDGYTF. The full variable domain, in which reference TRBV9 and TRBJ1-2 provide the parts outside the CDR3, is DSGVTQTPKHLITATGQRVTLRCSPRSGDLSVYWYQQSLDQGLQFLIQYYNGEERAKGNILERFSAQQFPDLHSELNLSSLELGDSALYFCASSLTPDGYTFGSGTRLTVV.

CDR3: CASSFMRGAYEQYF. The CDR3 region has the DNA TGTGCCAGCAGCTTTATGAGGGGTGCCTACGAGCAGTACTTC. The chain recombines TRBV5-4 with TRBJ2-7; D possibly matches TRBD1 or TRBD2 (5 bases each). The germline gives CDR1 SGHNT, CDR2 YYREEE (reference sequence). CDR3 length: 14 residues. The V and J ends lost 2 bases and 2 bases respectively, with 11 bases between them.

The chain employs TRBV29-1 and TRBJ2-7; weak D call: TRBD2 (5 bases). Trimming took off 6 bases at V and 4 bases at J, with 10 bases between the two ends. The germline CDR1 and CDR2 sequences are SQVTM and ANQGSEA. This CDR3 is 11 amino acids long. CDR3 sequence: CSVQSGYEQYF. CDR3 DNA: TGCAGCGTGCAGTCGGGATACGAGCAGTACTTC.

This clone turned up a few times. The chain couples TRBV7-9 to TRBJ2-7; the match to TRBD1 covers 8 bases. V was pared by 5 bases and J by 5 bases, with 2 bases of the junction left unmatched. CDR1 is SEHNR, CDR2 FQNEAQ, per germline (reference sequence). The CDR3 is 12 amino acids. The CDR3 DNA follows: TGTGCCAGCAGCGAGACAGGGGACGAGCAGTACTTC. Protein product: CASSETGDEQYF.

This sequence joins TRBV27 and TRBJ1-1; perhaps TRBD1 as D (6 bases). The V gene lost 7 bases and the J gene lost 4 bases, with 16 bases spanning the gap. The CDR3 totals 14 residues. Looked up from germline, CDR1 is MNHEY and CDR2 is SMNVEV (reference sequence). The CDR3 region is CASTAFWGATEAFF. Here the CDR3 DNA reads TGTGCCAGCACCGCTTTCTGGGGGGCCACTGAAGCTTTCTTT.

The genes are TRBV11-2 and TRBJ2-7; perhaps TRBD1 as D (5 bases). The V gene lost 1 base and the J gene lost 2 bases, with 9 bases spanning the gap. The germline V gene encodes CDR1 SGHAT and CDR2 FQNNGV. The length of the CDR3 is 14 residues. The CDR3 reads CASSLAPGTYEQYF. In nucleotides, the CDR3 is TGTGCCAGCAGCTTAGCACCAGGGACCTACGAGCAGTACTTC.

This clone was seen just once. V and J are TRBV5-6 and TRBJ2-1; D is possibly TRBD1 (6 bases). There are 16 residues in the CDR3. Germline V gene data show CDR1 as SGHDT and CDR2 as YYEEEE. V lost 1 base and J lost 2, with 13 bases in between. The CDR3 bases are TGTGCCAGCAGCTTGTTTCAGGGGCTTACCTACAATGAGCAGTTCTTC. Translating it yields CASSLFQGLTYNEQFF.

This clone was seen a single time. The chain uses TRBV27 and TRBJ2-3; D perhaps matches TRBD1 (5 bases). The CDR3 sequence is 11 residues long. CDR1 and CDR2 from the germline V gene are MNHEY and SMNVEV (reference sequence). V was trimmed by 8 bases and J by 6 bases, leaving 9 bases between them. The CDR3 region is CASAKGDTQYF. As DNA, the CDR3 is TGTGCCAGCGCGAAGGGGGATACGCAGTATTTT.

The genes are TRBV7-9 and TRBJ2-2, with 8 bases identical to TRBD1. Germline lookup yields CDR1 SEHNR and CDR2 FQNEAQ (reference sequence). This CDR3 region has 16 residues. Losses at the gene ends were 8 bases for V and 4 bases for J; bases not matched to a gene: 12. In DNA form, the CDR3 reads TGTGCCAGCCCAACAGGGGGTAGAACACGCACCGGGGAGCTGTTTTTT. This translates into CASPTGGRTRTGELFF.

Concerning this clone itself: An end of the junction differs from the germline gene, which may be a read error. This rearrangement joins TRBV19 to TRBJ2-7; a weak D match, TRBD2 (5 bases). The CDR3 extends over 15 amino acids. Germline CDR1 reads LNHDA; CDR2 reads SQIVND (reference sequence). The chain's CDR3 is CASSIGWEISFEQYF. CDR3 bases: TGTGCCAGTAGTATAGGGTGGGAGATCTCCTTCGAGCAGTACTTC.

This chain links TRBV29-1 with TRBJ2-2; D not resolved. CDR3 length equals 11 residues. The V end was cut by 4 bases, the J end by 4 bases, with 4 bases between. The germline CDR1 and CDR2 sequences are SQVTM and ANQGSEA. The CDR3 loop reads CSVVGTGELFF. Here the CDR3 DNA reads TGCAGCGTTGTGGGCACCGGGGAGCTGTTTTTT.

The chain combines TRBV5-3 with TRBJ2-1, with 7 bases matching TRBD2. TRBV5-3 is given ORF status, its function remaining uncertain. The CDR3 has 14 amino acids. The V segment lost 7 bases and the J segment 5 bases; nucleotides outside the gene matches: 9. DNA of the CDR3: TGTGCCAGAGCGCGGGGAGGGAAGGACAATGAGCAGTTCTTC. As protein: CARARGGKDNEQFF.

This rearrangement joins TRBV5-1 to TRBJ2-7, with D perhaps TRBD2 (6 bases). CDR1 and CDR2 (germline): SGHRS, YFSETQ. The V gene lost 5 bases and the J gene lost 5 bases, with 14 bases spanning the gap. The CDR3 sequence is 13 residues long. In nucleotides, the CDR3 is TGCGCCAGCAGTAAAGTCGGGAGCCACGAGCAGTACTTC. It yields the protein CASSKVGSHEQYF.

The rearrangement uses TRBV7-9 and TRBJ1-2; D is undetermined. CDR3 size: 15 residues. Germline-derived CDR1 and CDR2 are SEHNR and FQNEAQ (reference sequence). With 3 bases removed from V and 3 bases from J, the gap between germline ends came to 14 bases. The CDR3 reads CASSLARFGDYGYTF. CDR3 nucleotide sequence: TGTGCCAGCAGCTTGGCTCGGTTTGGGGACTATGGCTACACCTTC. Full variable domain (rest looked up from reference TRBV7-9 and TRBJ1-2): DTGVSQNPRHKITKRGQNVTFRCDPISEHNRLYWYRQTLGQGPEFLTYFQNEAQLEKSRLLSDRFSAERPKGSFSTLEIQRTEQGDSAMYLCASSLARFGDYGYTFGSGTRLTVV.

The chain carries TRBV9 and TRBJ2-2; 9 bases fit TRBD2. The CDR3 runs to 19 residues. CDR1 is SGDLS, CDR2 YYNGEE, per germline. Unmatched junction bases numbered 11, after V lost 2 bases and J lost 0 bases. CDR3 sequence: CASSVSGGLGNANTGELFF. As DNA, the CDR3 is TGTGCCAGCAGCGTTAGCGGGGGTCTGGGCAACGCGAACACCGGGGAGCTGTTTTTT.